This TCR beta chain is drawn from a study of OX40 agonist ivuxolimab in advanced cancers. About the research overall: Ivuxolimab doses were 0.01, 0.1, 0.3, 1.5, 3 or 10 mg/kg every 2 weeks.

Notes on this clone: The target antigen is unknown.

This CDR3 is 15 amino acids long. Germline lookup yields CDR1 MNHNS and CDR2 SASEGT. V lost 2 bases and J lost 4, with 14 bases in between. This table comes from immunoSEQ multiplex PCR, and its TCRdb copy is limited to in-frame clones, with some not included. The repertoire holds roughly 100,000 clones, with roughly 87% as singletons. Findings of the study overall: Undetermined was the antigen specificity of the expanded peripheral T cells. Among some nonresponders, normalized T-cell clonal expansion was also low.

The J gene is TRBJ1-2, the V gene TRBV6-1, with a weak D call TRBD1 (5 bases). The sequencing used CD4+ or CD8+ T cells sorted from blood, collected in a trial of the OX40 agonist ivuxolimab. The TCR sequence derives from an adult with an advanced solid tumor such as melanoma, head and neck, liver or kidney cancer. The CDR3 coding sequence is TGTGCCAGCAGTGAAAATGCCAGGGTCGTCTATGGCTACACCTTC. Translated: CASSENARVVYGYTF.